The 25 T cell receptor beta chains listed next were all sequenced from one sample in a study of cytomegalovirus exposure and HLA in healthy donors. Method: immunoSEQ multiplex PCR; TCRdb's copy keeps in-frame clones and lacks some. The sample has 260,000 or so clones, more than 75% seen once. Input material: PBMCs. These receptors originate from a man younger than 35 in good health and CMV-seronegative.

This CDR3 reads CASSPVDRTNEKLFF. Here the CDR3 DNA reads TGTGCCAGCAGTCCCGTGGACAGGACTAATGAAAAACTGTTTTTT. The V and J genes are TRBV28 and TRBJ1-4; TRBD1 matches at 7 bases. The CDR3 is 15 residues long. Germline assignment: CDR1 MDHEN and CDR2 SYDVKM. The V and J ends lost 5 bases and 2 bases, in that order; junction bases with no gene match: 5.

Only a few counts were recorded for this clone. The chain recombines TRBV7-9 with TRBJ1-1; the match to TRBD1 covers 8 bases. The germline V gene has CDR1 SEHNR and CDR2 FQNEAQ (reference sequence). The CDR3 has 13 residues. The V and J ends lost 8 bases and 3 bases, in that order; junction bases with no gene match: 5. CDR3 protein: CASAGQGDTEAFF. In DNA form, the CDR3 reads TGTGCCAGCGCCGGACAGGGCGACACTGAAGCTTTCTTT.

The chain has TRBV6-5 and TRBJ2-7, with 8 bases matching TRBD1. With 6 bases clipped from V and 3 bases from J, the junction kept 4 bases outside the gene matches. The CDR3 is made up of 13 amino acids. Germline assignment: CDR1 MNHEY and CDR2 SVGAGI. As DNA, the CDR3 is TGTGCCAGCAGGGTAGGGACAGGCTACGAGCAGTACTTC. Encoded protein: CASRVGTGYEQYF.

The chain uses TRBV28 and TRBJ1-1; D is perhaps TRBD1 (5 bases). CDR1 is MDHEN, CDR2 SYDVKM, per germline. Trimming pared 5 bases from V and 0 bases from J, leaving 10 bases between. The CDR3 length is 14 residues. The CDR3 DNA reads as TGTGCCAGCAGTCCAGGGATTCTGAACACTGAAGCTTTCTTT. Protein product: CASSPGILNTEAFF.

The chain employs TRBV7-2 and TRBJ2-1, with a tentative D call TRBD2 (6 bases). V lost 6 bases and J 0 bases, leaving 9 bases between the germline ends. The germline gives CDR1 SGHTA, CDR2 FQGNSA. The CDR3 runs to 14 residues. DNA of the CDR3: TGTGCCAGCAGGCAGCGGGCCTCCTACAATGAGCAGTTCTTC. It translates to CASRQRASYNEQFF.

V gene TRBV4-3 combines with J gene TRBJ1-3; no clear D gene. Trimming stripped 0 bases from V and 0 bases from J, with 15 bases between. Germline CDR1 LGHNA, CDR2 YSLEER. The CDR3 runs 18 residues. This CDR3 reads CASSQDAAGLRSGNTIYF. CDR3 coding DNA: TGCGCCAGCAGCCAAGATGCTGCGGGGTTACGCTCTGGAAACACCATATATTTT.

This chain uses TRBV4-1 with TRBJ2-7, with TRBD2 matching 8 bases. The V gene end was trimmed by 8 bases and the J gene end by 1 base; junction bases not matched to a gene: 10. The CDR3 spans 15 residues. Per germline, CDR1 MGHRA and CDR2 YSYEKL. The CDR3 spells CASRPLTSVSYEQYF. The CDR3 DNA reads TGCGCCAGCCGCCCTTTGACTAGCGTGTCCTACGAGCAGTACTTC.

The chain links TRBV2 to TRBJ2-3; 8 bases align to TRBD2. J was trimmed by 4 bases and V by 4 bases; bases with no gene match: 7. Germline CDR1 and CDR2: SNHLY and FYNNEI. The CDR3 spans 15 residues. DNA for the CDR3: TGTGCCAGCAGTGTGCGGGGGGAGGCGGCAGATACGCAGTATTTT. As protein: CASSVRGEAADTQYF.

The chain uses TRBV28 and TRBJ1-2; D perhaps matches TRBD1 (6 bases). V was pared by 2 bases and J by 2 bases, with 9 bases between. The CDR3 has 14 residues. Germline CDR1 reads MDHEN; CDR2 reads SYDVKM. The CDR3 here is CASSLGQGNYGYTF. The CDR3 coding sequence is TGTGCCAGCAGTTTAGGGCAGGGGAACTATGGCTACACCTTC.

The chain couples TRBV4-1 to TRBJ1-1; TRBD1 aligns across 7 bases. This CDR3 is 12 amino acids long. V lost 3 bases to trimming and J lost 8 bases; unmatched junction nucleotides: 3. Looked up from germline, CDR1 is MGHRA and CDR2 is YSYEKL. DNA for the CDR3: TGCGCCAGCAGCCATATCAGGGGGGAAGCTTTCTTT. Its translation: CASSHIRGEAFF.

This chain links TRBV2 with TRBJ1-1; the D gene is possibly TRBD1 (6 bases). The CDR3 runs to 12 residues. V was trimmed by 5 bases and J by 8 bases, leaving 12 bases between them. Looked up from germline, CDR1 is SNHLY and CDR2 is FYNNEI. CDR3 in amino acids: CASSITRGEAFF. CDR3 sequence (DNA): TGTGCCAGCAGTATCACCAGGGGCGAAGCTTTCTTT.

The V and J genes are TRBV9 and TRBJ2-2; the D gene is possibly TRBD2 (5 bases). The V gene's germline CDR1 is SGDLS and CDR2 YYNGEE. The V end lost 1 base, the J end lost 8 bases, and 9 bases lay between the germline ends. This CDR3 contains 13 residues. The DNA of the CDR3 is TGTGCCAGCAGCGTACATCGGGAAGGGGAGCTGTTTTTT. Residues: CASSVHREGELFF.

The chain links TRBV7-2 to TRBJ1-1, with D possibly being TRBD1 (5 bases). The V and J ends lost 1 base and 1 base respectively, with 7 bases between them. Germline V gives CDR1 SGHTA, CDR2 FQGNSA. The CDR3 length is 14 residues. The CDR3 DNA reads TGTGCCAGCAGCTTAGACAGGAGGAACACTGAAGCTTTCTTT. The encoded protein is CASSLDRRNTEAFF.

This chain connects TRBV27 to TRBJ2-1, with D perhaps matching TRBD2 (5 bases). V was pared by 7 bases and J by 5 bases, with 21 bases between. The CDR3 spans 16 residues. Germline CDR1 MNHEY, CDR2 SMNVEV (reference sequence). The CDR3 sequence is CASTRAASLSNNEQFF. CDR3 nucleotides: TGTGCCAGCACCCGGGCGGCTAGCTTATCGAACAATGAGCAGTTCTTC.

CDR3 in amino acids: CASSPFQPGLAGGGELFF. The CDR3 DNA follows: TGTGCCAGCAGCCCTTTTCAACCGGGACTAGCGGGAGGGGGGGAGCTGTTTTTT. The rearrangement links TRBV5-4 to TRBJ2-2, with 16 bases aligning to TRBD2. The CDR3 has 18 amino acids. J lost 8 bases, V lost 4 bases, and 11 bases had no gene match. Germline V gives CDR1 SGHNT, CDR2 YYREEE (reference sequence).

V gene TRBV12-5 combines with J gene TRBJ2-1, with TRBD2 matching 7 bases. The CDR3 loop spans 16 amino acids. Trimming cost V 0 bases and J 8 bases; bases outside gene matches: 10. Germline lookup yields CDR1 LGHNT and CDR2 FRNRAP. The CDR3 coding sequence is TGTGCTAGTGGTTTGGTACTGGCGGGAGACGGAGATGAGCAGTTCTTC. Protein sequence: CASGLVLAGDGDEQFF.

V is TRBV7-9 and J is TRBJ2-4; 10 positions agree with TRBD1. There are 15 residues in the CDR3. CDR1 SEHNR and CDR2 FQNEAQ come from the germline V gene (reference sequence). The junction had 9 bases not matched to a gene; V was cut back by 5 bases and J by 8 bases. CDR3 in amino acids: CASSRDRGLSDIQYF. The CDR3, as DNA: TGTGCCAGCAGCCGTGACAGGGGGCTTAGTGACATTCAGTACTTC.

The chain is built from TRBV5-6 and TRBJ2-1; no clear D. CDR3 size: 12 residues. V lost 1 base to trimming and J lost 6 bases, with 5 bases between them. Germline assignment: CDR1 SGHDT and CDR2 YYEEEE. CDR3 sequence: CASSLTGNEQFF. For the CDR3, the DNA is TGTGCCAGCAGCTTGACCGGCAATGAGCAGTTCTTC.

This rearrangement joins TRBV6-5 to TRBJ1-1; 11 nucleotides agree with TRBD1. V shed 4 bases and J 5 bases; nucleotides not matched to a gene: 6. This CDR3 spans 15 amino acids. The germline V gene has CDR1 MNHEY and CDR2 SVGAGI. The chain's CDR3 is CASSSDGQGATEAFF. CDR3 sequence (DNA): TGTGCCAGCAGTTCCGATGGACAGGGGGCGACTGAAGCTTTCTTT.

The gene calls are TRBV9 and TRBJ2-5, with 8 bases that match TRBD1. Germline V lookup: CDR1 SGDLS, CDR2 YYNGEE. This CDR3 has 14 residues. V shed 2 bases and J 4 bases; nucleotides not matched to a gene: 4. CDR3 sequence: CASSVGQGGETQYF. CDR3 nucleotides: TGTGCCAGCAGCGTCGGACAGGGCGGAGAGACCCAGTACTTC.

This clone was counted a few times. J is TRBJ1-1 and V is TRBV4-3; a possible D gene is TRBD1 (5 bases). Trimming cost V 4 bases and J 1 base, with 7 bases left between them. Germline V gene lookup returns CDR1 LGHNA and CDR2 YSLEER. The CDR3 totals 13 residues. The DNA of the CDR3 is TGCGCCAGCAGCCTTACAGGGAACACTGAAGCTTTCTTT. Amino acid sequence: CASSLTGNTEAFF.

V gene TRBV6-1 combines with J gene TRBJ1-4; the D is unclear. Germline V lookup: CDR1 MNHNS, CDR2 SASEGT. V was trimmed by 2 bases and J by 4 bases, leaving 11 bases between them. This CDR3 is built from 15 residues. As DNA, the CDR3 is TGTGCCAGCAGTGAATCGGTAGAGGGTAATGAAAAACTGTTTTTT. As protein: CASSESVEGNEKLFF.

The V and J genes are TRBV19 and TRBJ1-2, with no clear D. CDR3 length: 13 residues. Trimming removed 3 bases at V and 4 bases at J, with 9 bases between. Germline assignment: CDR1 LNHDA and CDR2 SQIVND (reference sequence). Written as DNA, the CDR3 is TGTGCCAGTAGTATCGGCGGCCGCTATGGCTACACCTTC. It is translated as CASSIGGRYGYTF.

V gene TRBV4-3 combines with J gene TRBJ2-7; maybe TRBD2 (6 bases). This CDR3 has 18 amino acids. V was trimmed by 0 bases and J by 0 bases, leaving 18 bases between them. Germline V gene lookup returns CDR1 LGHNA and CDR2 YSLEER. The CDR3 reads CASSQESRPGVSSYEQYF. CDR3 in DNA: TGCGCCAGCAGCCAAGAATCCCGACCGGGGGTGAGCTCCTACGAGCAGTACTTC.

The chain uses TRBV5-6 and TRBJ2-1, with a tentative D call TRBD2 (7 bases). This CDR3 is 14 amino acids long. Deletions cut 8 bases from V and 8 bases from J, with 20 bases between. CDR1 and CDR2 from the germline V gene are SGHDT and YYEEEE. The CDR3 sequence: CARGGQDPRYEQFF. The CDR3 DNA sequence: TGTGCCAGGGGGGGGCAGGACCCACGCTATGAGCAGTTCTTC.